This T cell receptor beta chain was captured by sequencing in a study of T-cell reconstitution after alpha-beta-depleted transplantation in children. Study-wide results and caveats: Where alpha-beta T cells came from about two months after transplant was reportedly several hundred expanded graft clones.

Germline V gives CDR1 SGHRS, CDR2 YFSETQ. Between the trimmed V and J ends, which lost 2 bases and 7 bases, there was a span of 10 bases. The CDR3 spans 14 residues. This clonotype has at least ten counts. Its specificity is not known. Using unique molecular identifiers, the investigators prepared the TCRbeta library. TCRdb itself ran the PCR reads through MiXCR, one entry per CDR3 protein. The sample has 400,000 to 450,000 distinct CDR3 sequences; roughly 43% are singletons. The sequencing used PBMCs, collected before TCRalphabeta/CD19-depleted stem cell transplant. The sequence derives from a girl aged 2-10 years with aplastic anemia, due to receive a stem cell transplant. V and J are TRBV5-1 and TRBJ1-6; tentative D call: TRBD1 (6 bases). The CDR3 spells CASSLQGLNSPLHF. CDR3 DNA: TGCGCCAGCAGCTTACAGGGTCTAAATTCACCCCTCCACTTT.